This T cell receptor (beta chain) was sequenced during a study of siplizumab effects on memory and regulatory T cells. Regarding this clone: Antigen unknown.

Findings and caveats of the study: No assignable naive or memory phenotype existed for roughly 80-96% of proliferating CD4+ or CD8+ clones.

The CDR3 is made up of 12 amino acids. J gave up 14 bases and V 5 bases, and 5 bases lay outside the gene matches. CDR1 and CDR2 from the germline V gene are MNHEY and SVGAGI. TCRdb's copy holds only in-frame clones and misses some; the assay was immunoSEQ multiplex PCR. Of roughly 100,000 clones in the sample, just over 90% were seen once. This sequence originates from a human donor in good health. Sequencing was carried out using CD4+ T cells sorted from blood. The chain has TRBV6-5 and TRBJ2-3, with 12 bases aligning to TRBD2. The CDR3: CASSRLAGARYF. As DNA, the CDR3 is TGTGCCAGCAGTAGACTAGCGGGGGCCCGGTATTTT.